A single sample is the source of the 17 T cell receptor beta chains below, sequenced in a study of PD-1 blockade in classical Hodgkin lymphoma. Produced via immunoSEQ multiplex PCR; TCRdb's table is partial and in-frame only. Here the sample spans 25,000 to 30,000 clones, around 78% being singletons. Each and every patient relapsed after autologous stem cell transplantation, and patients got differing brentuximab vedotin exposure. This specimen consisted of peripheral blood mononuclear cells (PBMCs), obtained before the second cycle of nivolumab. Every receptor here comes from a human donor with classical Hodgkin lymphoma.

V and J are TRBV7-2 and TRBJ2-7; 9 bases are a match to TRBD2. Germline values: CDR1 SGHTA, CDR2 FQGNSA. V shed 2 bases and J 6 bases; nucleotides not matched to a gene: 5. The CDR3 has 14 residues. CDR3 DNA sequence: TGTGCCAGCAGCTTACAGACTAGCGGCAGCGAGCAGTACTTC. This sequence encodes CASSLQTSGSEQYF. The whole variable domain, remainder taken from reference TRBV7-2 and TRBJ2-7, is GAGVSQSPSNKVTEKGKDVELRCDPISGHTALYWYRQSLGQGLEFLIYFQGNSAPDKSGLPSDRFSAERTGGSVSTLTIQRTQQEDSAVYLCASSLQTSGSEQYFGPGTRLTVT.

The V call is TRBV11-3, the J call TRBJ1-1, with 10 bases fitting TRBD1. Trimming took 5 bases from V and 4 from J; bases not matched to a gene: 7. The CDR3 runs 15 residues. Germline V lookup: CDR1 SGHNT, CDR2 YENEEA. DNA for the CDR3: TGTGCCAGCAGCCCGCGACAGGGGGCGCGCACTGAAGCTTTCTTT. Protein: CASSPRQGARTEAFF.

This clone was recorded once. The chain is built from TRBV6-5 and TRBJ2-3; D uncertain. This CDR3 is built from 15 residues. The ends were cut back, 0 bases at V and 0 bases at J, with 7 bases in the middle. Germline V gene sequence: CDR1 MNHEY, CDR2 SVGAGI. The CDR3 reads CASSYSVTSTDTQYF. For the CDR3, the DNA is TGTGCCAGCAGTTACTCTGTGACTAGCACAGATACGCAGTATTTT.

The V call is TRBV19, the J call TRBJ1-4; TRBD1 is a possible D gene (5 bases). Deletions cut 6 bases from V and 5 bases from J, with 16 bases between. CDR1 is LNHDA and CDR2 is SQIVND in the germline V gene (reference sequence). The CDR3 is 15 amino acids. The CDR3 here is CASSMPGLQNEKLFF. The CDR3, as DNA: TGTGCCAGTAGCATGCCGGGACTGCAAAATGAAAAACTGTTTTTT.

This clone was seen a few times. The V and J genes are TRBV27 and TRBJ1-1; TRBD1 is a possible D gene (6 bases). CDR3 length: 13 amino acids. V lost 5 bases, J lost 5 bases, and 12 bases lay in between. The V gene's germline CDR1 is MNHEY and CDR2 SMNVEV (reference sequence). CDR3 region: CASSGQGLTEAFF. The CDR3 DNA reads as TGTGCCAGCAGTGGGCAGGGGTTAACTGAAGCTTTCTTT.

The rearrangement links TRBV18 to TRBJ1-2; 7 bases match TRBD1. Germline V CDR1 and CDR2: KGHSH, LQKENI. The CDR3 is 14 residues long. V lost 4 bases to trimming and J lost 2 bases; unmatched junction nucleotides: 4. The CDR3 reads CASSQMTGNYGYTF. The CDR3 region has the DNA TGTGCCAGCTCACAAATGACAGGGAACTATGGCTACACCTTC.

The chain has TRBV6-5 and TRBJ2-2; D remains ambiguous. Germline lookup yields CDR1 MNHEY and CDR2 SVGAGI. V lost 6 bases and J lost 4, with 15 bases in between. This CDR3 region has 15 residues. The CDR3 reads CASSRRVTATGELFF. The CDR3 nucleotides are TGTGCCAGCAGCCGCCGGGTGACCGCCACCGGGGAGCTGTTTTTT.

The chain carries TRBV6-6 and TRBJ1-2; the match to TRBD1 covers 8 bases. Per the germline V gene, CDR1 is MNHNY and CDR2 is SVGAGI (reference sequence). This CDR3 region has 13 residues. V shed 6 bases and J 7 bases; nucleotides not matched to a gene: 7. The CDR3 region has the DNA TGTGCCAGCAGGCCAACAGGGGGAGGTGGCTACACCTTC. Protein: CASRPTGGGGYTF.

This clone appeared once. The CDR3 protein is CASSHPTGDEQFF. CDR3 DNA: TGTGCCAGCAGCCACCCCACGGGGGATGAGCAGTTCTTC. The genes are TRBV7-9 and TRBJ2-1; D may be TRBD2 (6 bases). This CDR3 has 13 amino acids. Trimming removed 5 bases from V and 8 bases from J, with 13 bases in between. Germline V CDR1 and CDR2: SEHNR, FQNEAQ (reference sequence).

This clone was observed a handful of times. The CDR3 DNA sequence: TGTGCCAGCAGCACCTATGGCTACACCTTC. This codes for CASSTYGYTF. The chain combines TRBV7-9 with TRBJ1-2; no clear D. Germline-derived CDR1 and CDR2 are SEHNR and FQNEAQ (reference sequence). CDR3 length: 10 residues. V was trimmed by 5 bases and J by 4 bases, leaving 2 bases between them.

The rearrangement joins TRBV10-3 to TRBJ2-1, with D tentatively TRBD2 (6 bases). V was trimmed by 1 base and J by 7 bases, leaving 8 bases between them. This CDR3 has 13 residues. Germline CDR1 is ENHRY and CDR2 is SYGVKD. CDR3 region: CAISELTSNEQFF. For the CDR3, the DNA is TGTGCCATCAGTGAGTTGACTAGTAATGAGCAGTTCTTC.

This clone was recorded once. This chain links TRBV5-5 with TRBJ1-1; 7 bases are shared with TRBD1. The V segment lost 0 bases and the J segment 3 bases; nucleotides outside the gene matches: 2. Germline CDR1 is SGHKS and CDR2 is YYEKEE (reference sequence). The CDR3 has 14 amino acids. The CDR3 here is CASSLGQGHTEAFF. As DNA, the CDR3 is TGTGCCAGCAGCTTGGGACAGGGTCACACTGAAGCTTTCTTT.

The V gene is TRBV4-2, the J gene TRBJ2-5, with 7 bases fitting TRBD1. J was trimmed by 2 bases and V by 3 bases; bases with no gene match: 6. The CDR3 consists of 15 residues. Germline CDR1 LGHNA, CDR2 YNFKEQ. The chain's CDR3 is CASSHPGTAQETQYF. The CDR3, as DNA: TGTGCCAGCAGCCATCCCGGGACAGCACAAGAGACCCAGTACTTC.

There are a few counts of this clone. This chain uses TRBV2 with TRBJ2-7; D might be TRBD1 (5 bases). Germline V gene lookup returns CDR1 SNHLY and CDR2 FYNNEI. The CDR3 is 13 amino acids. The CDR3 is CASNEGHYYEQYV. CDR3 nucleotide sequence: TGTGCCAGCAATGAAGGACACTACTACGAGCAGTACGTC.

The J gene is TRBJ2-1, the V gene TRBV7-9; 9 bases align to TRBD2. CDR1 SEHNR and CDR2 FQNEAQ come from the germline V gene (reference sequence). The CDR3 spans 16 residues. Unmatched junction bases numbered 8, after V lost 5 bases and J lost 3 bases. CDR3 loop: CASSHLGGGDYNEQFF. CDR3 in DNA: TGTGCCAGCAGCCATCTTGGCGGGGGGGACTACAATGAGCAGTTCTTC.

CDR3 amino acids: CSVDWGTDTQYF. The DNA of the CDR3 is TGCAGCGTTGACTGGGGCACAGATACGCAGTATTTT. The chain combines TRBV29-1 with TRBJ2-3; unclear D gene. Per germline, CDR1 SQVTM and CDR2 ANQGSEA. V was clipped by 3 bases and J by 1 base, with 5 bases between them. This CDR3 spans 12 amino acids.

This chain links TRBV28 with TRBJ2-7, with TRBD1 matching over 8 bases. CDR1 and CDR2 from the germline V gene are MDHEN and SYDVKM. The CDR3 consists of 15 residues. V shed 4 bases, J shed 0 bases, and the junction held 5 bases outside the gene matches. The CDR3 coding sequence is TGTGCCAGCAGTTCCGGGACAGGCCTCTCCTACGAGCAGTACTTC. It codes for CASSSGTGLSYEQYF.